The 12 T cell receptor beta chains in this list originate from one sample, sequenced in a study of T cell responses to AZD1222 COVID-19 vaccine. Assay: immunoSEQ multiplex PCR; the TCRdb copy retains only in-frame clones and omits some. The sample includes 150,000 or so clones, roughly 90% of them seen just once. The specimen comprised peripheral blood, sampled 28 days after the second AZD1222 dose. The receptors derive from an adult who received the AZD1222 COVID-19 vaccine.

This clone was recorded at least ten times. The chain combines TRBV28 with TRBJ1-2; D is ambiguous. V lost 8 bases and J 4 bases, leaving 20 bases between the germline ends. The germline CDR1 and CDR2 sequences are MDHEN and SYDVKM. This CDR3 comprises 15 residues. CDR3 nucleotide sequence: TGTGCCAGCGGATCTCCTCGGGGTGGGAGCTATGGCTACACCTTC. This gives the protein CASGSPRGGSYGYTF.

The V call is TRBV18, the J call TRBJ1-2; 7 nucleotides agree with TRBD1. The CDR3 extends over 15 amino acids. V shed 3 bases, J shed 4 bases, and the junction held 8 bases outside the gene matches. Germline-derived CDR1 and CDR2 are KGHSH and LQKENI. Here the CDR3 DNA reads TGTGCCAGCTCACCGAATCAGGGGGAAGGCTATGGCTACACCTTC. Amino acid sequence: CASSPNQGEGYGYTF.

The rearrangement joins TRBV9 to TRBJ2-3, with TRBD1 as a possible D gene (5 bases). Trimming cost V 0 bases and J 0 bases, with 8 bases left between them. This CDR3 contains 15 residues. Germline values: CDR1 SGDLS, CDR2 YYNGEE. The CDR3 here is CASSVGTTSTDTQYF. CDR3 nucleotide sequence: TGTGCCAGCAGCGTAGGGACAACTAGCACAGATACGCAGTATTTT.

J is TRBJ1-2 and V is TRBV7-9, with D possibly TRBD1 on 5 matching bases. This CDR3 has 14 amino acids. Germline V gives CDR1 SEHNR, CDR2 FQNEAQ (reference sequence). V was pared by 1 base and J by 3 bases, with 9 bases between. CDR3 DNA sequence: TGTGCCAGCAGCTTAGTGGGGACTGACTATGGCTACACCTTC. Translated, it gives CASSLVGTDYGYTF.

This chain links TRBV28 with TRBJ1-5; no firm D call. CDR1 MDHEN and CDR2 SYDVKM come from the germline V gene. CDR3 length: 15 amino acids. Trimming removed 2 bases at V and 4 bases at J, with 12 bases between. The CDR3 bases are TGTGCCAGCAGTTTAGGGCAGTCTTTAAATCAGCCCCAGCATTTT. It yields the protein CASSLGQSLNQPQHF.

This chain joins TRBV7-2 and TRBJ2-3; 12 nucleotides agree with TRBD2. CDR3 length: 16 amino acids. The germline gives CDR1 SGHTA, CDR2 FQGNSA. The J segment lost 5 bases and the V segment lost 5 bases, leaving 8 bases of the junction unmatched. CDR3 nucleotides: TGTGCCAGCAGCGAACTAGCGGGAGGATTAGTAGATACGCAGTATTTT. It specifies CASSELAGGLVDTQYF.

V is TRBV6-5 and J is TRBJ1-1; tentative D call: TRBD1 (5 bases). Germline-derived CDR1 and CDR2 are MNHEY and SVGAGI. The CDR3 covers 14 residues. The V end was cut by 5 bases, the J end by 1 base, with 11 bases between. The CDR3, as DNA: TGTGCCAGCAGTCTTCCGGGGGGGAACACTGAAGCTTTCTTT. Its protein is CASSLPGGNTEAFF.

The V call is TRBV7-9, the J call TRBJ2-1; 8 nucleotides align to TRBD2. The CDR3 is 19 residues long. Per germline, CDR1 SEHNR and CDR2 FQNEAQ (reference sequence). Trimming removed 1 base from V and 0 bases from J; junction bases left unmatched: 11. The CDR3 reads CASSLVPLSGKHSYNEQFF. The CDR3 bases are TGTGCCAGCAGCTTAGTACCCCTTAGCGGGAAACACTCCTACAATGAGCAGTTCTTC.

V usage is TRBV6-2 or TRBV6-3 and J usage is TRBJ2-7, with 10 bases matching TRBD2. Unmatched junction bases numbered 10, after V lost 0 bases and J lost 5 bases. Germline V gene data show CDR1 as MNHEY and CDR2 as SVGEGT. CDR3 length: 17 residues. CDR3 region: CASSYSVQASGSNEQYF. The CDR3 region has the DNA TGTGCCAGCAGTTACTCAGTTCAGGCTAGCGGGAGCAACGAGCAGTACTTC.

This chain uses TRBV5-4 with TRBJ1-6, with 9 bases lining up with TRBD1. Germline V gene lookup returns CDR1 SGHNT and CDR2 YYREEE (reference sequence). The ends lost 3 bases at V and 9 bases at J; junction bases unmatched: 10. The length of the CDR3 is 16 residues. CDR3 protein: CASSSETQGAGSPLHF. CDR3 sequence (DNA): TGTGCCAGCAGCTCCGAGACACAGGGGGCGGGTTCACCCCTCCACTTT.

V gene TRBV5-1 combines with J gene TRBJ1-1, with 10 bases identical to TRBD1. This CDR3 has 15 amino acids. The trim removed 5 bases at V and 6 bases at J, leaving 10 bases unmatched. Germline V CDR1 and CDR2: SGHRS, YFSETQ. CDR3 nucleotides: TGCGCCAGCAGGGGCCGACAGGGGGCGCGATCTGAAGCTTTCTTT. Amino acids: CASRGRQGARSEAFF.

V and J are TRBV18 and TRBJ2-1, with D possibly called TRBD1 or TRBD2 (5 bases each). This CDR3 has 15 amino acids. The germline CDR1 and CDR2 sequences are KGHSH and LQKENI. Trimming shortened V by 3 bases and J by 3 bases, and 12 bases separated the two germline ends. The CDR3 sequence is CASSPQGRGYNEQFF. As DNA, the CDR3 is TGTGCCAGCTCACCCCAGGGCCGGGGCTACAATGAGCAGTTCTTC.